The source of this T cell receptor (beta chain) is a study of T cell changes during pregnancy in multiple sclerosis. CDR3 length: 16 amino acids. The ends lost 4 bases at V and 7 bases at J; junction bases unmatched: 13. Germline CDR1 SGDLS, CDR2 YYNGEE. Method: immunoSEQ multiplex PCR; TCRdb's copy keeps in-frame clones and lacks some. The sample includes 25,000 to 30,000 clones, 85% to 90% of them seen just once. The clonotype comes from a female donor with multiple sclerosis, enrolled in a pregnancy study. The chain has TRBV9 and TRBJ2-2, with 7 positions matching TRBD1. Sequencing was performed on CD8+ T cells from peripheral blood mononuclear cells, taken after pregnancy. The CDR3 nucleotides read TGTGCCAGCAGCCCCCCCGGGCAGGGGGTCGACGGGGAGCTGTTTTTT. It is translated as CASSPPGQGVDGELFF. Supplemented by reference TRBV9 and TRBJ2-2, the full variable domain reads DSGVTQTPKHLITATGQRVTLRCSPRSGDLSVYWYQQSLDQGLQFLIQYYNGEERAKGNILERFSAQQFPDLHSELNLSSLELGDSALYFCASSPPGQGVDGELFFGEGSRLTVL.